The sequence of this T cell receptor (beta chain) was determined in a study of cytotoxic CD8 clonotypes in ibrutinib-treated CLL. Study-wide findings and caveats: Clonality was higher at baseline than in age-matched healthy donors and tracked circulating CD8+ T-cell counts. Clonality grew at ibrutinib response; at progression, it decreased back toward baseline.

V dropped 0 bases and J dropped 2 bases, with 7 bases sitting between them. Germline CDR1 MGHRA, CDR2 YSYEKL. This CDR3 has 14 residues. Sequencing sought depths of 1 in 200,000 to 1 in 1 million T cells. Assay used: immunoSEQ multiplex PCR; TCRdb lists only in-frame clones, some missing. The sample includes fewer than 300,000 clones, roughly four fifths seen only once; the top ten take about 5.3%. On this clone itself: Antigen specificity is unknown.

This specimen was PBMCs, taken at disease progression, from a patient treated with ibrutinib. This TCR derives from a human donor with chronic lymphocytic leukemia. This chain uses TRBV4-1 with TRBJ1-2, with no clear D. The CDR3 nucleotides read TGCGCCAGCAGCCAAGACCGCGGGAACTATGGCTACACCTTC. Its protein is CASSQDRGNYGYTF.